One and the same sample provided the 5 T cell receptor beta chains below, sequenced in a study of shared clonotypes between healthy human individuals. Assay used: immunoSEQ multiplex PCR; TCRdb lists only in-frame clones, some missing. Of roughly 500,000 clones listed, about 96% are singletons. The source material was naive CD4+ T cells sorted from blood. As to subset: CD45RA+ positively selected. The origin of the receptors is a woman aged 25 to 39 in good health.

The chain is built from TRBV5-5 and TRBJ1-1; D is unclear. The germline V and J ends were trimmed by 4 bases and 3 bases, with 10 bases remaining between them. From germline, CDR1 is SGHKS and CDR2 YYEKEE (reference sequence). The CDR3 runs to 13 residues. The CDR3 nucleotides read TGTGCCAGCAGCCGGAAGGGATACACTGAAGCTTTCTTT. This codes for CASSRKGYTEAFF.

V gene TRBV2 combines with J gene TRBJ1-2; no clear D. The germline V and J ends were trimmed by 7 bases and 0 bases, with 3 bases remaining between them. The germline V gene has CDR1 SNHLY and CDR2 FYNNEI. The CDR3 is 11 amino acids. The CDR3 DNA reads as TGTGCCAGCACAGCTAACTATGGCTACACCTTC. Translated: CASTANYGYTF.

The chain employs TRBV28 and TRBJ1-2; D unresolved. The CDR3 length is 12 residues. CDR1 and CDR2 (germline): MDHEN, SYDVKM. The V and J ends lost 6 bases and 8 bases respectively, with 13 bases between them. CDR3 nucleotides: TGTGCCAGCAGCACGGGCCTCCCGGGCTACACCTTC. Residues: CASSTGLPGYTF.

The chain carries TRBV4-1 and TRBJ1-1; maybe TRBD1 (5 bases). V gave up 1 base and J gave up 0 bases, with 6 bases separating them. The CDR3 has 14 amino acids. CDR1 and CDR2 (germline): MGHRA, YSYEKL. The CDR3 loop reads CASSQGDLNTEAFF. The CDR3 DNA follows: TGCGCCAGCAGCCAAGGGGACTTGAACACTGAAGCTTTCTTT.

The gene calls are TRBV5-1 and TRBJ2-5; the match to TRBD1 covers 9 bases. The CDR3 sequence is 15 residues long. V shed 2 bases and J 0 bases; nucleotides not matched to a gene: 2. Germline V gene sequence: CDR1 SGHRS, CDR2 YFSETQ. The CDR3 DNA reads TGCGCCAGCAGCTTTGGGGACAGGGACCAAGAGACCCAGTACTTC. This codes for CASSFGDRDQETQYF.